One and the same sample provided the 25 T cell receptor beta chains below, sequenced in a study of T cell changes during pregnancy in multiple sclerosis. Clones were read by immunoSEQ multiplex PCR, and TCRdb kept only the in-frame ones, dropping some. This table holds about 42,000 clones, approximately 96% found once. Here the sequenced sample was peripheral blood, taken in the second trimester of pregnancy. These receptors originate from a female donor with multiple sclerosis, enrolled in a pregnancy study.

This rearrangement joins TRBV13 to TRBJ1-1; weak D call: TRBD1 (5 bases). The V gene's germline CDR1 is PRHDT and CDR2 FYEKMQ (reference sequence). This CDR3 spans 15 amino acids. V was trimmed by 5 bases and J by 1 base, leaving 14 bases between them. CDR3 region: CASSAFGQSNTEAFF. The CDR3 nucleotides are TGTGCCAGCAGCGCCTTTGGACAATCGAACACTGAAGCTTTCTTT.

This chain connects TRBV27 to TRBJ1-1; D possibly corresponds to TRBD1 (5 bases). V was cut by 8 bases and J by 4 bases, with 11 bases left in between. The CDR3 totals 12 residues. Looked up from germline, CDR1 is MNHEY and CDR2 is SMNVEV (reference sequence). DNA for the CDR3: TGTGCCAGCGGGGAGGGACGCACTGAAGCTTTCTTT. Residues: CASGEGRTEAFF.

This chain links TRBV29-1 with TRBJ2-3; 8 bases are a match to TRBD1. CDR3 length: 14 amino acids. Germline-derived CDR1 and CDR2 are SQVTM and ANQGSEA. The V gene end was trimmed by 7 bases and the J gene end by 3 bases; junction bases not matched to a gene: 9. CDR3 amino acids: CSGGRTGSTDTQYF. CDR3 nucleotides: TGCAGCGGCGGACGGACAGGGTCGACAGATACGCAGTATTTT.

The gene calls are TRBV11-2 and TRBJ2-5, with TRBD2 identical over 10 bases. The germline V gene has CDR1 SGHAT and CDR2 FQNNGV. The V and J ends lost 1 base and 0 bases, in that order; junction bases with no gene match: 5. CDR3 length equals 17 residues. CDR3 in amino acids: CASSLAELAGYQETQYF. The CDR3 region has the DNA TGTGCCAGCAGCTTAGCGGAACTAGCGGGATACCAAGAGACCCAGTACTTC.

This chain uses TRBV30 with TRBJ1-2; 10 positions agree with TRBD1. The CDR3 totals 16 residues. Germline values: CDR1 GTSNPN, CDR2 SVGIG (reference sequence). V was clipped by 3 bases and J by 4 bases; unmatched bases: 11. CDR3 DNA: TGTGCCTGGAGACGCCCGGGACAGGGGATTGCCTATGGCTACACCTTC. Protein sequence: CAWRRPGQGIAYGYTF.

J is TRBJ1-4 and V is TRBV2; 8 bases fit TRBD1. V gave up 9 bases and J gave up 8 bases; unmatched junction bases: 5. This CDR3 comprises 12 residues. Germline CDR1 reads SNHLY; CDR2 reads FYNNEI. DNA for the CDR3: TGTGCCAGTTCGGGACAGGTAGAAAAACTGTTTTTT. This encodes CASSGQVEKLFF.

The V and J genes are TRBV7-6 and TRBJ1-2; perhaps TRBD1 as D (6 bases). Germline V gives CDR1 SGHVS, CDR2 FNYEAQ. V was trimmed by 5 bases and J by 7 bases, leaving 11 bases between them. The CDR3 extends over 12 amino acids. The CDR3 DNA reads as TGTGCCAGCAGCCTAGGGGGGGGTGGCTACACCTTC. Translated: CASSLGGGGYTF.

J is TRBJ1-1 and V is TRBV7-9; D may be TRBD1 (6 bases). Per germline, CDR1 SEHNR and CDR2 FQNEAQ (reference sequence). The CDR3 runs to 14 residues. V dropped 0 bases and J dropped 5 bases, with 10 bases sitting between them. DNA for the CDR3: TGTGCCAGCAGCTTAGCGCAGGGGATGACTGAAGCTTTCTTT. Amino acid sequence: CASSLAQGMTEAFF.

This clone was detected only once. The chain is built from TRBV7-2 and TRBJ1-1; 7 nucleotides line up with TRBD1. With V trimmed by 4 bases and J by 4 bases, 15 bases remained unmatched. The germline gives CDR1 SGHTA, CDR2 FQGNSA. The CDR3 consists of 17 residues. The CDR3 protein is CASSSPGVTGTPTEAFF. DNA for the CDR3: TGTGCCAGCAGCTCCCCCGGGGTGACAGGGACCCCCACTGAAGCTTTCTTT.

This chain links TRBV4-1 with TRBJ1-1; TRBD1 aligns across 8 bases. Trimming took 4 bases from V and 5 from J; bases not matched to a gene: 6. This CDR3 is 14 amino acids long. Germline CDR1 reads MGHRA; CDR2 reads YSYEKL. The CDR3 nucleotides read TGCGCCAGCAGCCGTGACAGGGGACATACTGAAGCTTTCTTT. As protein: CASSRDRGHTEAFF.

This chain links TRBV15 with TRBJ1-3, with D unresolved. Looked up from germline, CDR1 is LNHNV and CDR2 is YYDKDF (reference sequence). The CDR3 loop spans 14 amino acids. V lost 3 bases and J lost 4, with 10 bases in between. CDR3 protein: CATSSPRQGNTIYF. CDR3 sequence (DNA): TGTGCCACCAGCAGCCCGAGGCAGGGAAACACCATATATTTT. Based on the CDR3 plus reference TRBV15 and TRBJ1-3, the full variable domain is DAMVIQNPRYQVTQFGKPVTLSCSQTLNHNVMYWYQQKSSQAPKLLFHYYDKDFNNEADTPDNFQSRRPNTSFCFLDIRSPGLGDTAMYLCATSSPRQGNTIYFGEGSWLTVV.

The chain joins TRBV6-1 to TRBJ2-7, with 8 bases that match TRBD1. The germline V gene has CDR1 MNHNS and CDR2 SASEGT. The CDR3 is made up of 16 amino acids. The J segment lost 3 bases and the V segment lost 4 bases, leaving 11 bases of the junction unmatched. CDR3 residues: CASSARGETGDYEQYF. The CDR3, as DNA: TGTGCCAGCAGTGCCAGGGGGGAGACAGGGGACTACGAGCAGTACTTC.

The J gene is TRBJ1-1, the V gene TRBV21-1. TRBV21-1 is annotated as a pseudogene. CDR3 length: 16 amino acids. The CDR3 DNA follows: TGTGCCAGCAGCAAAATGACAGAATGCGGGGGGACTGAAGCTTTCTTT. As protein: CASSKMTECGGTEAFF.

The rearrangement links TRBV27 to TRBJ2-5; 10 bases match TRBD2. CDR3 length: 14 residues. The ends lost 5 bases at V and 5 bases at J; junction bases unmatched: 5. CDR1 is MNHEY and CDR2 is SMNVEV in the germline V gene (reference sequence). The CDR3 sequence is CASSRTSGSETQYF. CDR3 coding DNA: TGTGCCAGCAGTCGGACTAGCGGCTCTGAGACCCAGTACTTC.

The V call is TRBV18, the J call TRBJ1-5; 7 bases fit TRBD1. Germline loops: CDR1 KGHSH, CDR2 LQKENI. The CDR3 length is 14 residues. Unmatched junction bases numbered 2, after V lost 6 bases and J lost 0 bases. The CDR3 region is CASSRDSSNQPQHF. CDR3 bases: TGTGCCAGCTCCCGGGACAGTAGCAATCAGCCCCAGCATTTT.

The chain links TRBV7-3 to TRBJ1-3; D is unclear. Trimming took 2 bases from V and 3 from J, leaving 11 bases between them. CDR3 size: 15 residues. Germline V CDR1 and CDR2: SGHTA, FQGTGA. The CDR3 DNA follows: TGTGCCAGCAGCTTAGCGGCCGGGATTGGAAACACCATATATTTT. Translating it yields CASSLAAGIGNTIYF.

This clone was seen more than once but under ten times. The J gene is TRBJ2-4, the V gene TRBV29-1; a weak D match, TRBD1 (6 bases). The CDR3 totals 17 residues. The germline V and J ends were trimmed by 6 bases and 0 bases, with 21 bases remaining between them. Germline V CDR1 and CDR2: SQVTM, ANQGSEA. CDR3 amino acids: CSVPRDTDDLAKNIQYF. The CDR3 bases are TGCAGCGTCCCCCGGGACACAGATGATTTAGCCAAAAACATTCAGTACTTC.

This chain uses TRBV27 with TRBJ1-1; D gene unclear. This CDR3 comprises 20 residues. Trimming stripped 6 bases from V and 3 bases from J, with 32 bases between. Germline V gene lookup returns CDR1 MNHEY and CDR2 SMNVEV (reference sequence). The CDR3 region has the DNA TGTGCCAGCAGCTCTTCCCCATGGAGGACCATTTTCCCTGGGGACACTGAAGCTTTCTTT. Translating it yields CASSSSPWRTIFPGDTEAFF.

The rearrangement joins TRBV7-2 to TRBJ1-4; D gene unclear. The CDR3 runs to 12 residues. The germline gives CDR1 SGHTA, CDR2 FQGNSA. V lost 5 bases and J 5 bases, leaving 6 bases between the germline ends. The CDR3 loop is CASSPRNEKLFF. The CDR3 nucleotides are TGTGCCAGCAGCCCGAGAAATGAAAAACTGTTTTTT.

This clone was found a few times. The chain uses TRBV10-1 and TRBJ1-2; D is undetermined. V dropped 2 bases and J dropped 4 bases, with 8 bases sitting between them. CDR3 size: 13 residues. The germline V gene encodes CDR1 WNHNN and CDR2 SYGVQD (reference sequence). The CDR3 nucleotides are TGCGCCAGCAGTGAGAGCCTTGGCTATGGCTACACCTTC. Residues: CASSESLGYGYTF.

The rearrangement joins TRBV5-4 to TRBJ2-1; 10 bases fit TRBD2. The germline V gene has CDR1 SGHNT and CDR2 YYREEE (reference sequence). The CDR3 is 15 amino acids. Germline trimming cut 3 bases from V and 7 bases from J; bases unmatched to any gene: 7. The CDR3 region is CASSSTSGSENEQFF. The CDR3 nucleotides are TGTGCCAGCAGCTCGACTAGCGGGTCGGAGAATGAGCAGTTCTTC.

The gene calls are TRBV27 and TRBJ1-4; no clear D gene. Trimming stripped 6 bases from V and 5 bases from J, with 16 bases between. This CDR3 has 15 residues. Germline CDR1 is MNHEY and CDR2 is SMNVEV (reference sequence). This CDR3 is CASRRTGGSNEKLFF. For the CDR3, the DNA is TGTGCCAGCAGGCGTACGGGAGGGTCGAATGAAAAACTGTTTTTT.

The chain uses TRBV19 and TRBJ2-3, with 8 bases that match TRBD2. The CDR3 covers 16 residues. With 4 bases clipped from V and 2 bases from J, the junction kept 8 bases outside the gene matches. Germline V CDR1 and CDR2: LNHDA, SQIVND (reference sequence). CDR3 region: CASSTRTSRYTDTQYF. CDR3 DNA: TGTGCCAGTAGTACTAGGACTAGCAGATACACAGATACGCAGTATTTT.

The chain is built from TRBV21-1 and TRBJ1-1; the DNA was not used to check the table's D call, TRBD1. TRBV21-1 is a recognized pseudogene. This CDR3 has 15 residues. The CDR3 is CASTQSRGLNTEAFF. The DNA for the CDR3 is TGTGCCAGCACCCAGAGCAGGGGACTGAACACTGAAGCTTTCTTT.

V gene TRBV4-1 combines with J gene TRBJ1-3; D unclear. CDR1 and CDR2 (germline): MGHRA, YSYEKL. The V end lost 4 bases, the J end lost 0 bases, and 13 bases lay between the germline ends. The CDR3 runs 16 residues. Here the CDR3 reads CASSRFSRYSGNTIYF. The CDR3 DNA is TGCGCCAGCAGCCGCTTTTCCCGGTACTCTGGAAACACCATATATTTT.